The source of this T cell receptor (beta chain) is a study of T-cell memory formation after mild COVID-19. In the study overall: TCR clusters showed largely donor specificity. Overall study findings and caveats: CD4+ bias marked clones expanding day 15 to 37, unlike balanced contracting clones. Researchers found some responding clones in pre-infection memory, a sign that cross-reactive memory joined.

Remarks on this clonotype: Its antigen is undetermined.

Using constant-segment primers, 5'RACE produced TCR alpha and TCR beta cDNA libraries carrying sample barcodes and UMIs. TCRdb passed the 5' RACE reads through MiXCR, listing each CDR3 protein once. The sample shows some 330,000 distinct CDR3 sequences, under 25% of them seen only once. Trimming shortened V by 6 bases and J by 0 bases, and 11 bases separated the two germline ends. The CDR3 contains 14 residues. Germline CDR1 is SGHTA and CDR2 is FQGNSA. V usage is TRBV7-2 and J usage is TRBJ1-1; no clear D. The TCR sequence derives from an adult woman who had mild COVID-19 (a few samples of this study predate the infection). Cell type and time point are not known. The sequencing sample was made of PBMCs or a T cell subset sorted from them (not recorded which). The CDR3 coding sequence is TGTGCCAGCAGGGCGGACCTCATGAACACTGAAGCTTTCTTT. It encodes CASRADLMNTEAFF.